The T cell receptor (beta chain) under discussion was sequenced for a study of blood T cells in healthy people across ages. A sample-barcoded 5' primer and a J-beta primer mix were used in a second PCR of roughly 6 to 12 cycles. TCRdb redid the calling of the 5' RACE reads with MiXCR, one entry per CDR3 protein. The sample yields about 1.6 million distinct CDR3 sequences, about 35% seen once. The V gene's germline CDR1 is GTSNPN and CDR2 SVGIG (reference sequence). The CDR3 has 14 residues. The ends were cut back, 4 bases at V and 4 bases at J, with 15 bases in the middle. Extractions gave at least 5.5 micrograms of total RNA per sample.

The sequenced material came from blood. The chain has TRBV30 and TRBJ2-3, with D possibly TRBD2 on 6 matching bases. The clonotype was recovered from a woman aged 30 to 39 in good health. CDR3 region: CAWTTASGADTQYF. Written as DNA, the CDR3 is TGTGCCTGGACGACCGCTTCGGGGGCAGATACGCAGTATTTT.